These 17 T cell receptor beta chains came from one sample sequenced in a study of blood T cell repertoires in COVID-19. This table comes from immunoSEQ multiplex PCR, and its TCRdb copy is limited to in-frame clones, with some not included. This table has about 400,000 clones, about 89% appearing once. The sequenced material came from peripheral blood. The receptors here all came from a middle-aged man with acute or convalescent COVID-19.

This chain uses TRBV19 with TRBJ1-4, with a weak D call TRBD1 (6 bases). V was trimmed by 7 bases and J by 8 bases, leaving 17 bases between them. Germline loops: CDR1 LNHDA, CDR2 SQIVND (reference sequence). This CDR3 spans 14 amino acids. CDR3 bases: TGTGCCAGTACCCTCGGGGGGGGCGGCGAAAAACTGTTTTTT. Protein: CASTLGGGGEKLFF.

V is TRBV5-1 and J is TRBJ1-1; 7 nucleotides align to TRBD1. The trim removed 0 bases at V and 1 base at J, leaving 9 bases unmatched. The germline CDR1 and CDR2 sequences are SGHRS and YFSETQ. CDR3 length equals 17 residues. The CDR3 is CASSLVYRGQKNTEAFF. CDR3 coding DNA: TGCGCCAGCAGCTTGGTATATAGGGGACAGAAGAACACTGAAGCTTTCTTT.

The chain employs TRBV5-1 and TRBJ1-5; TRBD1 aligns across 8 bases. V shed 4 bases and J 5 bases; nucleotides not matched to a gene: 5. This CDR3 has 14 residues. CDR1 and CDR2 from the germline V gene are SGHRS and YFSETQ. CDR3 sequence reads: CASSIGQGDQPQHF. The DNA for the CDR3 is TGCGCCAGCAGCATTGGACAGGGCGATCAGCCCCAGCATTTT.

J is TRBJ1-6 and V is TRBV2, with unresolved D. This CDR3 comprises 13 residues. V lost 5 bases and J 8 bases, leaving 10 bases between the germline ends. CDR1 and CDR2 from the germline V gene are SNHLY and FYNNEI. CDR3 bases: TGTGCCAGCAGTTCTTTCGGGTATTCACCCCTCCACTTT. Protein sequence: CASSSFGYSPLHF. Drawing the rest from reference TRBV2 and TRBJ1-6, the complete variable domain is EPEVTQTPSHQVTQMGQEVILRCVPISNHLYFYWYRQILGQKVEFLVSFYNNEISEKSEIFDDQFSVERPDGSNFTLKIRSTKLEDSAMYFCASSSFGYSPLHFGNGTRLTVT.

The chain recombines TRBV11-2 with TRBJ1-1, with D possibly TRBD1 on 6 matching bases. This CDR3 comprises 17 residues. Germline CDR1 reads SGHAT; CDR2 reads FQNNGV. V lost 3 bases to trimming and J lost 4 bases, with 21 bases between them. The DNA for the CDR3 is TGTGCCAGCAGCTTGCTTGAAGGGCAGGGGAGGGGCACTGAAGCTTTCTTT. The encoded protein is CASSLLEGQGRGTEAFF.

This chain uses TRBV27 with TRBJ2-2, with 8 bases aligning to TRBD2. The CDR3 contains 18 residues. The junction had 12 bases not matched to a gene; V was cut back by 0 bases and J by 6 bases. Germline V gene lookup returns CDR1 MNHEY and CDR2 SMNVEV (reference sequence). This chain's CDR3 is CASSLSTVAGYRAGELFF. In DNA, the CDR3 is TGTGCCAGCAGTTTATCCACGGTAGCGGGGTATCGGGCCGGGGAGCTGTTTTTT.

This clone was counted only a few times. V and J are TRBV5-5 and TRBJ2-4; D is unresolved. The V end lost 7 bases, the J end lost 7 bases, and 15 bases lay between the germline ends. CDR3 length: 13 residues. Germline V lookup: CDR1 SGHKS, CDR2 YYEKEE (reference sequence). CDR3 region: CASDDPSENIQYF. The CDR3 DNA follows: TGTGCCAGCGACGATCCGTCGGAGAACATTCAGTACTTC.

The CDR3 loop reads CASSLGMNWRENTEAFF. The CDR3 nucleotides are TGTGCCAGCAGCCTAGGAATGAATTGGCGGGAGAACACTGAAGCTTTCTTT. The rearrangement uses TRBV7-2 and TRBJ1-1, with D uncertain. Germline V gives CDR1 SGHTA, CDR2 FQGNSA. The CDR3 extends over 17 amino acids. V lost 5 bases, J lost 1 base, and 20 bases lay in between.

The chain employs TRBV6-5 and TRBJ1-1; D may be TRBD1 (6 bases). The ends were cut back, 6 bases at V and 7 bases at J, with 9 bases in the middle. This CDR3 is 11 amino acids long. CDR1 is MNHEY, CDR2 SVGAGI, per germline. This CDR3 reads CASRETGEAFF. The CDR3 DNA sequence: TGTGCCAGCAGAGAGACAGGTGAAGCTTTCTTT.

This sequence joins TRBV18 and TRBJ1-1, with a weak D call TRBD1 (5 bases). Germline assignment: CDR1 KGHSH and CDR2 LQKENI. CDR3 length equals 16 residues. With 1 base removed from V and 1 base from J, the gap between germline ends came to 13 bases. The CDR3 protein is CASSPRLSTANTEAFF. The CDR3 DNA sequence: TGTGCCAGCTCACCACGTTTATCGACAGCGAACACTGAAGCTTTCTTT.

This chain connects TRBV29-1 to TRBJ2-1, with D perhaps matching TRBD1 (6 bases). V lost 1 base, J lost 11 bases, and 9 bases lay in between. Germline CDR1 reads SQVTM; CDR2 reads ANQGSEA. This CDR3 is 11 amino acids long. As DNA, the CDR3 is TGCAGCGTTGAAGGGACAGATAAGCAGTTCTTC. Protein sequence: CSVEGTDKQFF.

The chain employs TRBV29-1 and TRBJ1-4; D might be TRBD1 (6 bases). CDR1 and CDR2 from the germline V gene are SQVTM and ANQGSEA. The CDR3 consists of 12 residues. V gave up 4 bases and J gave up 7 bases, with 10 bases separating them. The CDR3, as DNA: TGCAGCGTTGGTCAGGGGACTGAAAAACTGTTTTTT. This sequence encodes CSVGQGTEKLFF.

J is TRBJ2-2 and V is TRBV2, with no clear D. Germline V gene data show CDR1 as SNHLY and CDR2 as FYNNEI. Trimming cost V 6 bases and J 0 bases, with 11 bases left between them. The length of the CDR3 is 15 residues. CDR3 residues: CASRRGVANTGELFF. Written as DNA, the CDR3 is TGTGCCAGCAGGAGAGGAGTCGCGAACACCGGGGAGCTGTTTTTT.

This clone was seen just once. This CDR3 is also generated by other DNA sequences in the sample. The chain recombines TRBV6-5 with TRBJ1-1, with TRBD1 identical over 9 bases. CDR3 length: 15 amino acids. From germline, CDR1 is MNHEY and CDR2 SVGAGI. Trimming took 6 bases from V and 4 from J; bases not matched to a gene: 9. The CDR3 reads CASRDRGGSGTEAFF. The CDR3 DNA reads TGTGCCAGCAGGGACAGGGGCGGCTCAGGCACTGAAGCTTTCTTT.

The V and J genes are TRBV2 and TRBJ2-3; 12 bases are a match to TRBD1. V was clipped by 6 bases and J by 4 bases; unmatched bases: 5. Germline V gene sequence: CDR1 SNHLY, CDR2 FYNNEI. This CDR3 is 15 amino acids long. The CDR3 DNA sequence: TGTGCCAGCAGACCGGGACAGGGGGCCGCAGATACGCAGTATTTT. Its protein product is CASRPGQGAADTQYF.

Points on this clone: The junction departs from the called germline gene at one end, perhaps through a read error. The chain carries TRBV2 and TRBJ2-3; D gene unclear. This CDR3 is 11 amino acids long. The germline V gene encodes CDR1 SNHLY and CDR2 FYNNEI. Written as DNA, the CDR3 is TGTGCCATCAGTTATTCAGATACGCAGTATTTT. This codes for CAISYSDTQYF.

The chain links TRBV15 to TRBJ1-1, with a possible D match to TRBD1 (5 bases). Trimming took 10 bases from V and 3 from J, leaving 15 bases between them. CDR3 length equals 13 residues. Germline lookup yields CDR1 LNHNV and CDR2 YYDKDF (reference sequence). Here the CDR3 reads CASESDSDTEAFF. For the CDR3, the DNA is TGTGCCAGCGAATCAGACAGCGACACTGAAGCTTTCTTT.